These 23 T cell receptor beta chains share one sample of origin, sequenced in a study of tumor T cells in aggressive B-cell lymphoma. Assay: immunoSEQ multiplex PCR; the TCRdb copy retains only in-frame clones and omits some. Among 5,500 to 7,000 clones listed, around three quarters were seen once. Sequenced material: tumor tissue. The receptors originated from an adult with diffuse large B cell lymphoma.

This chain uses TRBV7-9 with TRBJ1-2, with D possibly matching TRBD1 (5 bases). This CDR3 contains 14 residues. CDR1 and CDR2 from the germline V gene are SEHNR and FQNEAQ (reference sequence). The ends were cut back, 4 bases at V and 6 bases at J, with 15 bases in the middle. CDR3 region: CASSSTANTDGYTF. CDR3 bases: TGTGCCAGCAGCTCGACAGCTAATACTGATGGCTACACCTTC.

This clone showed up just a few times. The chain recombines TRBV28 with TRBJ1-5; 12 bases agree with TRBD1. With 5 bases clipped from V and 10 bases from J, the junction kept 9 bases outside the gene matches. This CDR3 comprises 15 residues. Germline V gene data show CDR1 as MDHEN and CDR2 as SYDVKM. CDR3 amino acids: CASSQSGTGGEPQHF. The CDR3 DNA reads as TGTGCCAGCAGTCAATCCGGGACAGGGGGCGAACCCCAGCATTTT.

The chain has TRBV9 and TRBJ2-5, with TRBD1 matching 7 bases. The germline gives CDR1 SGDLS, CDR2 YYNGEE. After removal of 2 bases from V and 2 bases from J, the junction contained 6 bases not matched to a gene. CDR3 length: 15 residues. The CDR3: CASSVRRGQQETQYF. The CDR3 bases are TGTGCCAGCAGCGTCCGACGGGGACAGCAAGAGACCCAGTACTTC. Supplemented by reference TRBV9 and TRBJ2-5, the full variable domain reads DSGVTQTPKHLITATGQRVTLRCSPRSGDLSVYWYQQSLDQGLQFLIQYYNGEERAKGNILERFSAQQFPDLHSELNLSSLELGDSALYFCASSVRRGQQETQYFGPGTRLLVL.

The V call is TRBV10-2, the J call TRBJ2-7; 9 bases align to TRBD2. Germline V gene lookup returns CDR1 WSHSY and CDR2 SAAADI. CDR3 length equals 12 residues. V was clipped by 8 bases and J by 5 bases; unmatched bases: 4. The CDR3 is CASLAGENEQYF. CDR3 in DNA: TGCGCCAGCTTAGCGGGGGAGAACGAGCAGTACTTC.

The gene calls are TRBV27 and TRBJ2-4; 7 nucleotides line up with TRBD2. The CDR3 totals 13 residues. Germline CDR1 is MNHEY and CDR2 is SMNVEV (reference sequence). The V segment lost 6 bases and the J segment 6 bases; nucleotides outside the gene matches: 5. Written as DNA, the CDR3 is TGTGCCAGCAGAATTGGGAGGGGAAACATTCAGTACTTC. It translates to CASRIGRGNIQYF.

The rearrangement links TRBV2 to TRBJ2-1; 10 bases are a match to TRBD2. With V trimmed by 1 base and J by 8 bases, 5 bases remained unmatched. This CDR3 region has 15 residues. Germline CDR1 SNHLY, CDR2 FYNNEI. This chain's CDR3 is CASSEGLAGVYEQFF. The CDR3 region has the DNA TGTGCCAGCAGTGAAGGTCTAGCGGGAGTTTATGAGCAGTTCTTC. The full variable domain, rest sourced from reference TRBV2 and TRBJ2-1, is EPEVTQTPSHQVTQMGQEVILRCVPISNHLYFYWYRQILGQKVEFLVSFYNNEISEKSEIFDDQFSVERPDGSNFTLKIRSTKLEDSAMYFCASSEGLAGVYEQFFGPGTRLTVL.

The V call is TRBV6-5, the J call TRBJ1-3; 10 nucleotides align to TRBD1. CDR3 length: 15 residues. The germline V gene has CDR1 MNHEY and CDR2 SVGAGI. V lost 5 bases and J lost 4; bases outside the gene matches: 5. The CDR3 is CASSADRGRGNTIYF. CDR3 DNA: TGTGCCAGCAGTGCAGACAGGGGGCGAGGAAACACCATATATTTT.

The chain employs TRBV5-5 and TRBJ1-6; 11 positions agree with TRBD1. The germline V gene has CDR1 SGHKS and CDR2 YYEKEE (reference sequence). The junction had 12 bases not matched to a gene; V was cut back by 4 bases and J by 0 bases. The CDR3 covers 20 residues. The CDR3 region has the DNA TGTGCCAGCAGCCGGGACAGGGGGTCCCCTTTCAGCTCCTATAATTCACCCCTCCACTTT. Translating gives CASSRDRGSPFSSYNSPLHF. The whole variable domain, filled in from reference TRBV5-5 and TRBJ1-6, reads DAGVTQSPTHLIKTRGQQVTLRCSPISGHKSVSWYQQVLGQGPQFIFQYYEKEERGRGNFPDRFSARQFPNYSSELNVNALLLGDSALYLCASSRDRGSPFSSYNSPLHFGNGTRLTVT.

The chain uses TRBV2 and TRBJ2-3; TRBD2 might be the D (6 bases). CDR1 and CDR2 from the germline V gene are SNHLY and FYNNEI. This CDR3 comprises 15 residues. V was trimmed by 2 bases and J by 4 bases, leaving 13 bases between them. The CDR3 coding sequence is TGTGCCAGCAGTGAAAAGCGGGCAACCCCAGATACGCAGTATTTT. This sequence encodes CASSEKRATPDTQYF.

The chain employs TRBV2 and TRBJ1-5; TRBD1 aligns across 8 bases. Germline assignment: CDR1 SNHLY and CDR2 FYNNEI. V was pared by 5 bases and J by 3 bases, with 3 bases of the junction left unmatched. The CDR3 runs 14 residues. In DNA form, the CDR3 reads TGTGCCAGCAGTCTACAGGGGGACAATCAGCCCCAGCATTTT. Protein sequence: CASSLQGDNQPQHF. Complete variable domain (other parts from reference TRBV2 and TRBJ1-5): EPEVTQTPSHQVTQMGQEVILRCVPISNHLYFYWYRQILGQKVEFLVSFYNNEISEKSEIFDDQFSVERPDGSNFTLKIRSTKLEDSAMYFCASSLQGDNQPQHFGDGTRLSIL.

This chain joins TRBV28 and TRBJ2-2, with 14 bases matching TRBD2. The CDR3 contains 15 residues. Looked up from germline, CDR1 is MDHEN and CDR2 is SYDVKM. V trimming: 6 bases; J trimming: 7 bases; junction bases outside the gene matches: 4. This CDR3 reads CASRGLAGGIGELFF. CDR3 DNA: TGTGCCAGCAGAGGACTAGCGGGAGGCATCGGGGAGCTGTTTTTT.

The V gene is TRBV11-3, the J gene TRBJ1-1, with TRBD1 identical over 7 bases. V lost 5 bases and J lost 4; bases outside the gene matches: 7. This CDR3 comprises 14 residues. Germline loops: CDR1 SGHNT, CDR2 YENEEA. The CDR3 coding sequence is TGTGCCAGCAGCCTGACAGGGTCGACCACTGAAGCTTTCTTT. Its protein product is CASSLTGSTTEAFF.

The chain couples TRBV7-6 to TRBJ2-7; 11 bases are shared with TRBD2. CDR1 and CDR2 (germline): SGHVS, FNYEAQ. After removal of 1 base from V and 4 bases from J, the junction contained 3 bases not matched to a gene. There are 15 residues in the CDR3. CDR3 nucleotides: TGTGCCAGCAGCTTAGAAACTAGCGGGAGTTACGAGCAGTACTTC. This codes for CASSLETSGSYEQYF.

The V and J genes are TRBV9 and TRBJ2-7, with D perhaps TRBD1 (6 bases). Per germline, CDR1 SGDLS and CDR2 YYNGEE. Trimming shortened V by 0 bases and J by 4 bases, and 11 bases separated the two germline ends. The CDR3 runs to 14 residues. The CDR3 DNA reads TGTGCCAGCAGCGTAGCGCAGGGGACATACGAGCAGTACTTC. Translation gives CASSVAQGTYEQYF.

The CDR3 sequence: CASSLGATSWDGYTF. CDR3 DNA sequence: TGCGCCAGCAGCCTGGGGGCCACCTCCTGGGATGGCTACACCTTC. This chain joins TRBV4-3 and TRBJ1-2, with D possibly being TRBD1 (6 bases). V was trimmed by 4 bases and J by 6 bases, leaving 18 bases between them. The CDR3 covers 15 residues. Germline CDR1 reads LGHNA; CDR2 reads YSLEER.

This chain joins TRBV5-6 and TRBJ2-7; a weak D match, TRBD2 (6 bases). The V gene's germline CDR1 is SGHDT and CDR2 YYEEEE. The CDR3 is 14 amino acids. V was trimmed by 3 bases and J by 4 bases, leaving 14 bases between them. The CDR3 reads CASSWRGPGYEQYF. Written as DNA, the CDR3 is TGTGCCAGCAGCTGGAGGGGTCCGGGGTACGAGCAGTACTTC.

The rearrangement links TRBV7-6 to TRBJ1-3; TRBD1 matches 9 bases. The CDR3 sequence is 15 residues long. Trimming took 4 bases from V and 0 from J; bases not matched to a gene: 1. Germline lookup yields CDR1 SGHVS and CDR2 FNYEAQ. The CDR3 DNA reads TGTGCCAGCAGCTCGGGACAGGGCTCTGGAAACACCATATATTTT. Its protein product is CASSSGQGSGNTIYF.

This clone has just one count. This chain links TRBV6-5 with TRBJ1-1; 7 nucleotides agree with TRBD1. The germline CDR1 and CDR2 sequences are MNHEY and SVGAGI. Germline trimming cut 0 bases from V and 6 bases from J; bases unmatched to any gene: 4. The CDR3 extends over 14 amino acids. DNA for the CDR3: TGTGCCAGCAGTTACTCCGACAGGGTAGCTGAAGCTTTCTTT. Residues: CASSYSDRVAEAFF.

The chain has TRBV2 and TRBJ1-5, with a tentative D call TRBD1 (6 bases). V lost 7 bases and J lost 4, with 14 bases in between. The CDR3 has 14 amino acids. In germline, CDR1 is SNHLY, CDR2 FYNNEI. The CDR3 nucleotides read TGTGCCAGCAATGAGGGGGGAAAAAATCAGCCCCAGCATTTT. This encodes CASNEGGKNQPQHF.

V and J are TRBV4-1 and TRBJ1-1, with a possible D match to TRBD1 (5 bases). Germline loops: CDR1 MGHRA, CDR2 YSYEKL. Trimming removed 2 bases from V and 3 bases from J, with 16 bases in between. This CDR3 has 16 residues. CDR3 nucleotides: TGCGCCAGCAGCCAACCCTTGGGTGCGGGGGACACTGAAGCTTTCTTT. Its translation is CASSQPLGAGDTEAFF.

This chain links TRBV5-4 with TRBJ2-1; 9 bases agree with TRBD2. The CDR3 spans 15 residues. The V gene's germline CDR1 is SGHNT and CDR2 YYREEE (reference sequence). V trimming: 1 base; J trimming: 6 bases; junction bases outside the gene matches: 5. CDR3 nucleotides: TGTGCCAGCAGCTTGATGCGGGAGGGGGTCAATGAGCAGTTCTTC. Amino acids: CASSLMREGVNEQFF.

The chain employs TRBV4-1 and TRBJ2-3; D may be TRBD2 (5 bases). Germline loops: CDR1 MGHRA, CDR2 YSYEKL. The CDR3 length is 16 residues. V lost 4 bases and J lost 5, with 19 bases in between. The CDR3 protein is CASSPSRASGRDTQYF. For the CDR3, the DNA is TGCGCCAGCAGCCCGTCTCGTGCGTCGGGGAGAGATACGCAGTATTTT.

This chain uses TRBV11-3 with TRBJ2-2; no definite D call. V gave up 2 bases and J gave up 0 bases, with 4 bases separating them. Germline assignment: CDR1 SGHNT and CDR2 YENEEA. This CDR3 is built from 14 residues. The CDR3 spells CASSLTPNTGELFF. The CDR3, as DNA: TGTGCCAGCAGCTTAACTCCGAACACCGGGGAGCTGTTTTTT. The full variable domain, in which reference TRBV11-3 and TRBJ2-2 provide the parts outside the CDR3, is EAGVVQSPRYKIIEKKQPVAFWCNPISGHNTLYWYLQNLGQGPELLIRYENEEAVDDSQLPKDRFSAERLKGVDSTLKIQPAELGDSAVYLCASSLTPNTGELFFGEGSRLTVL.